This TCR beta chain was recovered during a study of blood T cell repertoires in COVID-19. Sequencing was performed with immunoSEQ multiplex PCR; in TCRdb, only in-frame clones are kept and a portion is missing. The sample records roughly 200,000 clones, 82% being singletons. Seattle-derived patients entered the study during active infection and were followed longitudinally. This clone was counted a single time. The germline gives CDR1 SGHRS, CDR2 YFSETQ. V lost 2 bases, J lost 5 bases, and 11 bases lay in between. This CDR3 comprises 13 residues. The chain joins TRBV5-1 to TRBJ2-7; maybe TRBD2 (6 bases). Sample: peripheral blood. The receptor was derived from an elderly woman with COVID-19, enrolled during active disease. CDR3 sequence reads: CASSLGGLNEQYF. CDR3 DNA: TGCGCCAGCAGCTTAGGAGGGCTCAACGAGCAGTACTTC.